The 15 T cell receptor beta chains given below trace back to one sample, sequenced in a study of metastatic and nonmetastatic thyroid tumors. Patients underwent thyroid surgery, and none had received any treatment before it. TCRdb reprocessed the PCR reads using MiXCR. The table lists roughly 75,000 clones, roughly an eighth of them singletons, with around 10% in the top ten. The sequencing sample was made of tumor tissue. These receptor sequences come from a female donor with papillary thyroid cancer or a benign thyroid nodule (not recorded which). Some clones in this sample may be carry-over from other donors' samples.

Many counts were recorded for this clone. This chain uses TRBV12-5 with TRBJ2-1, with 10 bases aligning to TRBD2. The CDR3 length is 12 residues. Trimming cost V 3 bases and J 10 bases; bases outside gene matches: 0. Germline CDR1 LGHNT, CDR2 FRNRAP. The chain's CDR3 is CASGLLAGEQFF. The CDR3 nucleotides are TGTGCTAGTGGTTTACTAGCGGGAGAGCAGTTCTTC.

This clone was counted at least ten times. The rearrangement uses TRBV27 and TRBJ1-2; no definite D call. The CDR3 sequence is 14 residues long. V was clipped by 3 bases and J by 4 bases, with 12 bases between them. Germline V gives CDR1 MNHEY, CDR2 SMNVEV (reference sequence). The CDR3 DNA reads TGTGCCAGCAGTTTCCAAATGGGCACCTATGGCTACACCTTC. It translates to CASSFQMGTYGYTF.

In its sample, this clone was seen many times. V is TRBV10-1 and J is TRBJ2-1, with 8 nucleotides matching TRBD1. V trimming: 3 bases; J trimming: 6 bases; junction bases outside the gene matches: 7. CDR1 and CDR2 from the germline V gene are WNHNN and SYGVQD (reference sequence). CDR3 length: 15 amino acids. For the CDR3, the DNA is TGCGCCAGCAGTGACGGGGCCAGGGGGCTCAATGAGCAGTTCTTC. It specifies CASSDGARGLNEQFF.

This clone was observed many times. The CDR3 region has the DNA TGTGCCAGCGGTCACAGGGGGCGTGACACTGAAGCTTTCTTT. This sequence encodes CASGHRGRDTEAFF. This chain links TRBV6-2 or TRBV6-3 with TRBJ1-1, with 9 bases fitting TRBD1. V dropped 8 bases and J dropped 3; count of bases not matched to a gene: 7. CDR3 size: 14 residues. CDR1 is MNHEY and CDR2 is SVGEGT in the germline V gene.

This clone was seen at least ten times. This rearrangement joins TRBV4-2 to TRBJ2-7, with D perhaps assigned TRBD1 or TRBD2 (7 bases each). V lost 4 bases and J 6 bases, leaving 28 bases between the germline ends. Germline CDR1 reads LGHNA; CDR2 reads YNFKEQ. This CDR3 spans 18 amino acids. The CDR3 is CASSRRLLRQGGSGEQYF. CDR3 in DNA: TGTGCCAGCAGCCGACGCCTACTACGACAGGGAGGGTCGGGCGAGCAGTACTTC.

V is TRBV6-2 or TRBV6-3 and J is TRBJ2-1, with TRBD2 matching 13 bases. With 7 bases clipped from V and 6 bases from J, the junction kept 15 bases outside the gene matches. Germline values: CDR1 MNHEY, CDR2 SVGEGT. The CDR3 has 18 residues. The CDR3 protein is CASIGLAGDPGTSNEQFF. CDR3 sequence (DNA): TGTGCCAGCATCGGACTAGCGGGAGACCCAGGGACCTCCAATGAGCAGTTCTTC.

This clone was seen at least ten times. V and J are TRBV5-8 and TRBJ2-7; D uncertain. Trimming shortened V by 0 bases and J by 0 bases, and 4 bases separated the two germline ends. The CDR3 is 13 residues long. Germline V gene data show CDR1 as SGHTS and CDR2 as YDEGEE. The CDR3 nucleotides are TGTGCCAGCAGCTTGGACGGCTCCTACGAGCAGTACTTC. Translation: CASSLDGSYEQYF.

This clone was seen ten or more times. The chain has TRBV24-1 and TRBJ2-1; the match to TRBD1 covers 10 bases. CDR3 length: 13 residues. With V trimmed by 11 bases and J by 2 bases, 2 bases remained unmatched. Germline V gene lookup returns CDR1 KGHDR and CDR2 SFDVKD. CDR3 nucleotides: TGTGCCATCGGGACAGGGGCCTACAATGAGCAGTTCTTC. Encoded protein: CAIGTGAYNEQFF.

This clone has a count of ten or more. Other DNA sequences in this sample translate to the same CDR3. V and J are TRBV3-1 and TRBJ2-7, with 9 bases identical to TRBD2. V shed 3 bases and J 12 bases; nucleotides not matched to a gene: 15. Germline V gene lookup returns CDR1 LGHDT and CDR2 YNNKEL (reference sequence). The CDR3 length is 15 residues. The CDR3 protein is CASSHHGGTSMDAYF. The CDR3 DNA reads as TGTGCCAGCAGCCATCACGGGGGGACTAGCATGGATGCGTACTTC.

This clone was seen a single time. This could be a read error, since a much larger clone is one nucleotide away. This chain's CDR3 is CASSPRWGAGAGELFF. The CDR3 DNA sequence: TGTGCCAGCAGCCCCCGTTGGGGGGCAGGTGCCGGGGAGCTGTTTTTT. The V and J genes are TRBV11-1 and TRBJ2-2, with D perhaps being TRBD1 or TRBD2 (6 bases each). CDR3 length: 16 amino acids. V was trimmed by 5 bases and J by 6 bases, leaving 19 bases between them. Germline V lookup: CDR1 SGHAT, CDR2 FQDESV (reference sequence).

This clone appeared many times. V and J are TRBV12-3 or TRBV12-4 and TRBJ1-6, with D hard to call. CDR3 length equals 11 residues. V shed 8 bases and J shed 9 bases, with 8 bases lying between them. The CDR3 here is CASGPSSPLHF. The CDR3 DNA follows: TGTGCCAGCGGACCCTCTTCACCCCTCCACTTT.

This clone was seen repeatedly, ten times or more. The same CDR3 is also encoded by other DNA sequences in this sample. This CDR3 is CATSRDVGAGSPGGMNTEAFF. The DNA for the CDR3 is TGTGCCACCAGCAGAGACGTAGGGGCAGGATCCCCGGGAGGAATGAACACTGAAGCTTTCTTT. The chain uses TRBV15 and TRBJ1-1; D might be TRBD1 (5 bases). This CDR3 is built from 21 residues. Trimming pared 0 bases from V and 0 bases from J, leaving 26 bases between. Germline loops: CDR1 LNHNV, CDR2 YYDKDF (reference sequence).

Of note for this clone: Germline is not matched at one junction end, which may reflect a read error. The sample contains more than one DNA sequence encoding this CDR3. This sequence joins TRBV9 and TRBJ2-3, with D possibly being TRBD2 (6 bases). CDR3 length equals 16 residues. Germline CDR1 is SGDLS and CDR2 is YYNGEE. DNA for the CDR3: TGTGCCAGCAGCGCAGTTGCGGGGTGGGGCGCAGATACGCAGTACTTT. This translates into CASSAVAGWGADTQYF.

The V and J genes are TRBV29-1 and TRBJ2-3; no reliable D call. The V gene lost 4 bases and the J gene lost 5 bases, with 7 bases spanning the gap. Germline V gene data show CDR1 as SQVTM and CDR2 as ANQGSEA. The CDR3 consists of 11 residues. The DNA for the CDR3 is TGCAGCGTTGGCCCTAGAGATACGCAGTATTTT. It translates to CSVGPRDTQYF.

This clone appeared many times. The genes are TRBV10-1 and TRBJ2-2, with D perhaps TRBD1 (6 bases). The length of the CDR3 is 18 residues. Per the germline V gene, CDR1 is WNHNN and CDR2 is SYGVQD (reference sequence). The V end was cut by 5 bases, the J end by 0 bases, with 19 bases between. The CDR3: CASSPFWTVSPNTGELFF. CDR3 DNA: TGCGCCAGCAGTCCGTTCTGGACAGTAAGTCCGAACACCGGGGAGCTGTTTTTT.